Presented here are 8 T cell receptor beta chains from one specimen sequenced in a study of T-cell reconstitution after alpha-beta-depleted transplantation in children (dated by TCRdb to 2016 to 2018). The library was prepared using PCR. Sequencing was carried out with an Illumina HiSeq 2500. TCR libraries were prepared with molecular barcoding, using unique molecular identifiers to normalize TCRbeta repertoire quantification. TCRdb reanalyzed the raw reads on its own, using fastp at Q25 for trimming and MiXCR for clone calling, and kept in-frame beta chains. Entries are consolidated by CDR3 protein sequence, retaining the most common genes and DNA. The table for this sample lists approximately 79,000 distinct CDR3 sequences; 15% to 20% of them were counted only once. The top ten hold about half of the sample. The label giving this sample's treatment or condition can be read as: allogeneic hematopoietic cell transplantation with graft depleted of TCRalphabeta T cells and CD19 B cells.

Here the sequenced sample was PBMCs, mostly from graft donor cells, taken 360 days after TCRalphabeta/CD19-depleted stem cell transplant. The receptors originated from a male patient aged 2-10 years who had a stem cell transplant for acute lymphoblastic leukemia, so the T cells may come from the graft donor.

The table lists this clonotype with a few counts. In DNA, the CDR3 is TGTGCCACCAGTGATACTAGCGCCTACAATGAGCAGTTCTTC. As protein: CATSDTSAYNEQFF. The chain combines TRBV24-1 with TRBJ2-1, with 7 bases matching TRBD2. With V trimmed by 3 bases and J by 2 bases, 0 bases remained unmatched. This CDR3 is 14 amino acids long. Germline CDR1 and CDR2: KGHDR and SFDVKD.

This clonotype was counted between two and nine times. The chain recombines TRBV6-2 or TRBV6-3 with TRBJ2-2, with a weak D call TRBD2 (6 bases). The germline V gene has CDR1 MNHEY and CDR2 SVGEGT. The CDR3 loop spans 14 amino acids. Trimming removed 6 bases from V and 3 bases from J, with 11 bases in between. The CDR3 nucleotides read TGTGCCAGCAGCCGACTAGGGGACACCGGGGAGCTGTTTTTT. It codes for CASSRLGDTGELFF.

This clonotype has only a few counts. This sequence joins TRBV29-1 and TRBJ2-5; 7 nucleotides align to TRBD1. J lost 4 bases, V lost 7 bases, and 12 bases had no gene match. Per germline, CDR1 SQVTM and CDR2 ANQGSEA. The CDR3 spans 14 residues. CDR3 nucleotide sequence: TGCAGCGCTTCTTCGACAGGGTCTCGAGAGACCCAGTACTTC. Amino acid sequence: CSASSTGSRETQYF.

The chain has TRBV11-1 and TRBJ2-3, with TRBD2 identical over 9 bases. From germline, CDR1 is SGHAT and CDR2 FQDESV (reference sequence). Trimming at V came to 5 bases and at J to 3 bases, leaving 15 bases not matched to a gene. CDR3 length equals 18 residues. The CDR3 loop reads CASSPTFSLSGRTDTQYF. CDR3 in DNA: TGTGCCAGCAGCCCCACGTTTTCACTTAGCGGGAGAACAGATACGCAGTATTTT.

This clonotype was detected only a few times. J is TRBJ2-2 and V is TRBV18; a weak D match, TRBD1 (6 bases). The length of the CDR3 is 12 residues. Trimming left V 5 bases short and J 7 bases short, with 8 bases between. Germline loops: CDR1 KGHSH, CDR2 LQKENI. CDR3: CASSRQVGELFF. The CDR3 DNA reads as TGTGCCAGCTCAAGACAGGTCGGGGAGCTGTTTTTT.

The V call is TRBV10-3, the J call TRBJ2-7; 14 bases are shared with TRBD2. V lost 6 bases to trimming and J lost 6 bases; unmatched junction nucleotides: 10. Looked up from germline, CDR1 is ENHRY and CDR2 is SYGVKD. The CDR3 is 16 amino acids. The CDR3 spells CAIRPPGLAGVGEQYF. The CDR3, as DNA: TGTGCCATCAGGCCTCCGGGACTAGCGGGAGTGGGCGAGCAGTACTTC.

This clonotype was counted between two and nine times. This rearrangement joins TRBV4-1 to TRBJ2-3; D remains unclear. V lost 0 bases to trimming and J lost 2 bases, with 6 bases between them. CDR3 length equals 14 residues. CDR1 and CDR2 from the germline V gene are MGHRA and YSYEKL. CDR3 residues: CASSQESNTDTQYF. CDR3 DNA: TGCGCCAGCAGCCAAGAATCCAACACAGATACGCAGTATTTT.

This clonotype was seen a handful of times. V is TRBV3-2 and J is TRBJ2-1; the table's D call, TRBD2, was not checked against the DNA. TRBV3-2 is given as a pseudogene. This CDR3 region has 18 residues. The CDR3 DNA is TGTGCCAGCAGCCAAGATTTTTTCACTAGCGGAGGTGACAATGAGCAGTTCTTC. It encodes CASSQDFFTSGGDNEQFF.